The following is a T cell receptor (beta chain) sequence with its context. Authors' data handling: Nucleated cell counts were estimated from reference gene primer amplification. Generated by immunoSEQ multiplex PCR, the TCRdb table keeps only in-frame clones and is missing some. V and J calls and clone size are copied from that table; D and trimming were computed from the DNA. The sample shows 20,000 to 25,000 clones, 80% to 90% of them seen only once. The sample is drawn from a study of blood T cell repertoires in COVID-19. Across the whole study: Samples came from the United States, Italy and Spain, spanning acute and convalescent COVID-19.

The TCR originated in a man in his 70s with acute or convalescent COVID-19. The sequenced sample was peripheral blood.

The CDR3 here is CASDMSSAGGELFF. CDR3 nucleotide sequence: TGTGCCAGCGACATGTCTAGCGCGGGCGGGGAGCTGTTTTTT. The rearrangement joins TRBV6-6 to TRBJ2-2; TRBD2 might be the D (6 bases). The V and J ends lost 8 bases and 7 bases respectively, with 17 bases between them. This CDR3 region has 14 residues. Germline V CDR1 and CDR2: MNHNY, SVGAGI (reference sequence).